Shown below are 21 T cell receptor beta chains from a single sample sequenced in a study of T cell responses to AZD1222 COVID-19 vaccine. Clones were read by immunoSEQ multiplex PCR, and TCRdb kept only the in-frame ones, dropping some. This table has under 150,000 clones, 75% to 90% appearing once. The sequencing here drew on peripheral blood, taken 28 days after the second AZD1222 dose. Every receptor here comes from an adult who received the AZD1222 COVID-19 vaccine.

Of note for this clone: Distinct nucleotide sequences in the sample also encode this CDR3. This chain joins TRBV6-5 and TRBJ1-1; D not certain. From germline, CDR1 is MNHEY and CDR2 SVGAGI. This CDR3 has 13 amino acids. V gave up 6 bases and J gave up 2 bases, with 10 bases separating them. In DNA, the CDR3 is TGTGCCAGCAGCTACACCGAAAACACTGAAGCTTTCTTT. This gives the protein CASSYTENTEAFF.

This clone appeared a single time. The CDR3 loop is CASSAGTGGNEQFF. DNA for the CDR3: TGTGCCAGCAGCGCCGGGACTGGGGGGAATGAGCAGTTCTTC. The chain couples TRBV14 to TRBJ2-1; TRBD2 is a possible D gene (6 bases). Trimming took off 5 bases at V and 7 bases at J, with 15 bases between the two ends. From germline, CDR1 is SGHDN and CDR2 FVKESK. The CDR3 totals 14 residues. Full variable domain (outside the CDR3, taken from reference TRBV14 and TRBJ2-1): EAGVTQFPSHSVIEKGQTVTLRCDPISGHDNLYWYRRVMGKEIKFLLHFVKESKQDESGMPNNRFLAERTGGTYSTLKVQPAELEDSGVYFCASSAGTGGNEQFFGPGTRLTVL.

The count of this clone is one. The J gene is TRBJ1-1, the V gene TRBV15; D gene uncertain. The V end was cut by 0 bases, the J end by 4 bases, with 9 bases between. Germline values: CDR1 LNHNV, CDR2 YYDKDF (reference sequence). This CDR3 has 14 residues. CDR3 DNA sequence: TGTGCCACCAGCAGAGATAATAGACTCACTGAAGCTTTCTTT. This codes for CATSRDNRLTEAFF.

This clone has a single count. The chain carries TRBV10-3 and TRBJ1-2; D is undetermined. Per germline, CDR1 ENHRY and CDR2 SYGVKD. The CDR3 consists of 13 residues. Trimming left V 2 bases short and J 4 bases short, with 8 bases between. CDR3 DNA: TGTGCCATCAGTGAGCAGTCGGGCTATGGCTACACCTTC. Translated, it gives CAISEQSGYGYTF.

This sequence joins TRBV5-1 and TRBJ1-2, with 7 bases lining up with TRBD1. CDR1 is SGHRS and CDR2 is YFSETQ in the germline V gene. The CDR3 is 17 amino acids. With 4 bases clipped from V and 4 bases from J, the junction kept 16 bases outside the gene matches. For the CDR3, the DNA is TGCGCCAGCAGCCCATCGATACAGGGGCGGATCACCTATGGCTACACCTTC. Residues: CASSPSIQGRITYGYTF.

J is TRBJ1-5 and V is TRBV19; D unclear. Germline V CDR1 and CDR2: LNHDA, SQIVND (reference sequence). The CDR3 sequence is 15 residues long. V was clipped by 3 bases and J by 0 bases, with 9 bases between them. CDR3 in amino acids: CASSIRPDSNQPQHF. The CDR3, as DNA: TGTGCCAGTAGTATCCGACCGGATAGCAATCAGCCCCAGCATTTT.

This clone was found once. The gene calls are TRBV27 and TRBJ2-3, with D tentatively TRBD2 (6 bases). V was shortened by 6 bases and J by 2 bases, with 21 bases between the two germline ends. Germline V gene sequence: CDR1 MNHEY, CDR2 SMNVEV (reference sequence). The CDR3 consists of 17 residues. The DNA for the CDR3 is TGTGCCAGCAGAGACGTGGGGGGTCTTACGCCCACAGATACGCAGTATTTT. This sequence encodes CASRDVGGLTPTDTQYF.

J is TRBJ1-1 and V is TRBV2; 7 nucleotides line up with TRBD1. V lost 6 bases and J lost 0; bases outside the gene matches: 4. The CDR3 runs 14 residues. Germline V gene data show CDR1 as SNHLY and CDR2 as FYNNEI. The CDR3, as DNA: TGTGCCAGCAGGACGGGACAGTTGAACACTGAAGCTTTCTTT. Protein: CASRTGQLNTEAFF.

The rearrangement uses TRBV9 and TRBJ1-4, with a possible D match to TRBD1 (5 bases). The V gene lost 0 bases and the J gene lost 3 bases, with 9 bases spanning the gap. From germline, CDR1 is SGDLS and CDR2 YYNGEE. The CDR3 contains 15 residues. CDR3 nucleotide sequence: TGTGCCAGCAGCGTAGAAGAGGGGCCTAATGAAAAACTGTTTTTT. It codes for CASSVEEGPNEKLFF.

This clone was observed a handful of times. The V and J genes are TRBV5-1 and TRBJ2-2; 7 nucleotides line up with TRBD1. The CDR3 extends over 17 amino acids. Germline assignment: CDR1 SGHRS and CDR2 YFSETQ. With 1 base clipped from V and 7 bases from J, the junction kept 13 bases outside the gene matches. CDR3 amino acids: CASSLFLGQASGGELFF. The CDR3 region has the DNA TGCGCCAGCAGCTTGTTCTTAGGACAGGCGTCGGGCGGGGAGCTGTTTTTT. Full variable domain (missing parts from reference TRBV5-1 and TRBJ2-2): KAGVTQTPRYLIKTRGQQVTLSCSPISGHRSVSWYQQTPGQGLQFLFEYFSETQRNKGNFPGRFSGRQFSNSRSEMNVSTLELGDSALYLCASSLFLGQASGGELFFGEGSRLTVL.

This clone appeared a single time. The chain recombines TRBV24-1 with TRBJ2-3, with 7 bases fitting TRBD1. There are 14 residues in the CDR3. Trimming removed 4 bases from V and 4 bases from J; junction bases left unmatched: 4. The germline V gene encodes CDR1 KGHDR and CDR2 SFDVKD. This CDR3 is CATSDPDRADTQYF. The CDR3 DNA follows: TGTGCCACCAGTGACCCCGACAGGGCAGATACGCAGTATTTT.

The chain has TRBV29-1 and TRBJ2-5; D is tentatively TRBD1 or TRBD2 (5 bases each). V gave up 6 bases and J gave up 5 bases, with 10 bases separating them. This CDR3 is 11 amino acids long. Per the germline V gene, CDR1 is SQVTM and CDR2 is ANQGSEA. The CDR3 here is CSVGAAETQYF. DNA of the CDR3: TGCAGCGTCGGGGCCGCCGAGACCCAGTACTTC.

V gene TRBV5-6 combines with J gene TRBJ2-5; D may be TRBD2 (5 bases). CDR3 length: 13 amino acids. V was clipped by 1 base and J by 3 bases, with 7 bases between them. From germline, CDR1 is SGHDT and CDR2 YYEEEE. CDR3 amino acids: CASSLKGEETQYF. DNA of the CDR3: TGTGCCAGCAGCTTGAAGGGAGAAGAGACCCAGTACTTC.

This clone was found a few times. The chain couples TRBV19 to TRBJ1-5; TRBD1 is a possible D gene (6 bases). The germline V gene encodes CDR1 LNHDA and CDR2 SQIVND (reference sequence). This CDR3 contains 14 residues. V was trimmed by 6 bases and J by 3 bases, leaving 12 bases between them. CDR3 protein: CASSPQGLNQPQHF. The CDR3 nucleotides are TGTGCCAGTAGCCCACAGGGCCTCAATCAGCCCCAGCATTTT.

The chain carries TRBV4-3 and TRBJ1-2; D is ambiguous. Trimming removed 3 bases from V and 4 bases from J, with 9 bases in between. This CDR3 has 13 amino acids. Germline V CDR1 and CDR2: LGHNA, YSLEER. In DNA, the CDR3 is TGCGCCAGCAGCCATACCGGTACCTATGGCTACACCTTC. Amino acid sequence: CASSHTGTYGYTF.

This sequence joins TRBV6-1 and TRBJ1-2; no firm D call. Germline V lookup: CDR1 MNHNS, CDR2 SASEGT. The CDR3 totals 13 residues. The germline V and J ends were trimmed by 2 bases and 4 bases, with 8 bases remaining between them. CDR3 sequence (DNA): TGTGCCAGCAGTGAACCCGGAACCTATGGCTACACCTTC. This sequence encodes CASSEPGTYGYTF.

This chain connects TRBV15 to TRBJ1-3; D possibly corresponds to TRBD1 (5 bases). CDR3 length: 17 residues. V gave up 3 bases and J gave up 1 base, with 16 bases separating them. In germline, CDR1 is LNHNV, CDR2 YYDKDF (reference sequence). Written as DNA, the CDR3 is TGTGCCACCAGCAGGCCGGGCAGGGTAGTTTCTGGAAACACCATATATTTT. Its protein is CATSRPGRVVSGNTIYF. Using reference TRBV15 and TRBJ1-3 for the parts outside the CDR3, the full variable domain is DAMVIQNPRYQVTQFGKPVTLSCSQTLNHNVMYWYQQKSSQAPKLLFHYYDKDFNNEADTPDNFQSRRPNTSFCFLDIRSPGLGDTAMYLCATSRPGRVVSGNTIYFGEGSWLTVV.

This chain joins TRBV6-2 or TRBV6-3 and TRBJ1-5; 11 positions match TRBD1. Germline trimming cut 5 bases from V and 0 bases from J; bases unmatched to any gene: 9. The CDR3 spans 18 residues. Germline CDR1 reads MNHEY; CDR2 reads SVGEGT. The CDR3 loop is CASSLGQGAGYSNQPQHF. The CDR3 nucleotides read TGTGCCAGCAGTCTAGGACAGGGGGCAGGATATAGCAATCAGCCCCAGCATTTT.

In its sample, this clone was seen once. The V and J genes are TRBV30 and TRBJ2-4; either TRBD1 or TRBD2 may supply D (5 bases each). This CDR3 spans 11 amino acids. Trimming took 5 bases from V and 6 from J, leaving 8 bases between them. Germline V gene sequence: CDR1 GTSNPN, CDR2 SVGIG (reference sequence). CDR3 sequence (DNA): TGTGCCTGGGGTGGGGGAAACATTCAGTACTTC. This codes for CAWGGGNIQYF.

V usage is TRBV15 and J usage is TRBJ2-4; perhaps TRBD1 as D (6 bases). Looked up from germline, CDR1 is LNHNV and CDR2 is YYDKDF (reference sequence). Trimming took 1 base from V and 13 from J, leaving 17 bases between them. This CDR3 is built from 14 residues. The CDR3 DNA reads TGTGCCACCAGCAGAGCCGGGACAAGCCAAGTACAGTACTTC. The encoded protein is CATSRAGTSQVQYF.

The chain joins TRBV11-2 to TRBJ2-1; TRBD2 aligns across 15 bases. The CDR3 sequence is 18 residues long. Germline V gene data show CDR1 as SGHAT and CDR2 as FQNNGV. V shed 1 base, J shed 4 bases, and the junction held 5 bases outside the gene matches. The DNA for the CDR3 is TGTGCCAGCAGCTTAGGGACTAGCGGGAGGGCCAGATACAATGAGCAGTTCTTC. Protein sequence: CASSLGTSGRARYNEQFF. The variable domain in full, completed from reference TRBV11-2 and TRBJ2-1, reads EAGVAQSPRYKIIEKRQSVAFWCNPISGHATLYWYQQILGQGPKLLIQFQNNGVVDDSQLPKDRFSAERLKGVDSTLKIQPAKLEDSAVYLCASSLGTSGRARYNEQFFGPGTRLTVL.